These T cell receptor beta chains were read from a single sample in a study of cytomegalovirus exposure and HLA in healthy donors. Data came from immunoSEQ multiplex PCR; TCRdb stores just in-frame clones and leaves some out. The sample has 150,000 to 200,000 clones, 75% to 90% seen once. Sequenced material: PBMCs. Receptor source: a boy aged 2-9 years in good health and CMV-seronegative. Both conserved end residues are part of each CDR3. D genes are given only for firm matches. Size is omitted from some rows. Given values are once, few, many or a class for expanded clones.

abundance	d_gene	v_gene	j_gene	CDR3aa	CDR3nt
NA	TRBD1	TRBV6-5	TRBJ1-2	CASRTTGKGGYTF	TGTGCCAGCAGAACGACAGGGAAAGGCGGCTACACCTTC
NA	NA	TRBV11-2	TRBJ2-1	CASSLVAGSYNEQFF	TGTGCCAGCAGCTTAGTTGCGGGCTCCTACAATGAGCAGTTCTTC
few	TRBD2	TRBV7-2	TRBJ2-3	CASSLAPTSATDTQYF	TGTGCCAGCAGCTTAGCGCCCACTAGCGCCACAGATACGCAGTATTTT
NA	TRBD1	TRBV5-1	TRBJ1-3	CASRRTGDSGNTIYF	TGCGCCAGCAGGCGGACAGGAGACTCTGGAAACACCATATATTTT
NA	TRBD1	TRBV19	TRBJ1-5	CASNRGVRSNQPQHF	TGTGCCAGTAACAGGGGTGTAAGGAGCAATCAGCCCCAGCATTTT
few	NA	TRBV5-5	TRBJ1-2	CASTRPGGPLGGYTF	TGTGCCAGCACCCGCCCCGGGGGGCCCCTAGGAGGCTACACCTTC
few	TRBD2	TRBV6-6	TRBJ2-7	CASSSLASGYEQYF	TGTGCCAGCAGTTCACTAGCTAGCGGCTACGAGCAGTACTTC
NA	NA	TRBV7-2	TRBJ2-2	CASNRVIIVGELFF	TGTGCCAGCAACAGGGTCATTATCGTTGGGGAGCTGTTTTTT
few	NA	TRBV6-6	TRBJ2-3	CASGQYTDTQYF	TGTGCCAGTGGACAGTACACAGATACGCAGTATTTT
NA	NA	TRBV15	TRBJ2-5	CATSREARSYFETQYF	TGTGCCACCAGCAGAGAAGCGAGGTCCTATTTCGAGACCCAGTACTTC
NA	NA	TRBV4-1	TRBJ1-2	CASSPGQGGYTF	TGCGCCAGCAGCCCCGGACAAGGAGGCTACACCTTC
NA	NA	TRBV2	TRBJ2-3	CASSGASYTDTQYF	TGTGCCAGCAGTGGGGCTAGCTATACAGATACGCAGTATTTT
NA	NA	TRBV5-1	TRBJ1-1	CASRGVLGNTEAFF	TGCGCCAGCAGAGGGGTCCTCGGGAACACTGAAGCTTTCTTT
NA	NA	TRBV25-1	TRBJ1-5	CASSEFQGPQHF	TGTGCCAGCAGTGAATTTCAGGGGCCCCAGCATTTT
NA	TRBD1	TRBV2	TRBJ1-6	CASSEKDRASPLHF	TGTGCCAGCAGTGAAAAAGACAGGGCTTCACCCCTCCACTTT
NA	TRBD2	TRBV5-1	TRBJ2-3	CASSLGLAGQYDTQYF	TGCGCCAGCAGCTTGGGACTAGCAGGACAATACGATACGCAGTATTTT
NA	TRBD1	TRBV9	TRBJ1-1	CASSVEGQGPAFF	TGTGCCAGCAGCGTAGAGGGACAGGGCCCAGCTTTCTTT
NA	TRBD1	TRBV10-3	TRBJ1-3	CAISGTGNGNTIYF	TGTGCCATCAGTGGGACAGGGAATGGAAACACCATATATTTT
NA	TRBD2	TRBV15	TRBJ2-5	CATSAGGETQYF	TGTGCCACCAGCGCGGGAGGTGAGACCCAGTACTTC
NA	NA	TRBV5-1	TRBJ2-7	CASSGGDTFYEQYF	TGCGCCAGCAGCGGTGGGGACACGTTTTACGAGCAGTACTTC
NA	TRBD1	TRBV28	TRBJ2-7	CASSPARGPNYYEQYF	TGTGCCAGCAGTCCCGCCAGGGGGCCGAACTACTACGAGCAGTACTTC
NA	NA	TRBV28	TRBJ1-6	CASSLPQDSSYNSPLHF	TGTGCCAGCAGTTTACCGCAGGACAGCTCCTATAATTCACCCCTCCACTTT
NA	TRBD2	TRBV5-1	TRBJ2-7	CASSFSGGSHEQYF	TGCGCCAGCAGCTTCAGCGGGGGAAGCCACGAGCAGTACTTC
NA	NA	TRBV19	TRBJ2-5	CASSFSPGTQETQYF	TGTGCCAGTAGCTTCTCGCCCGGGACTCAAGAGACCCAGTACTTC
NA	NA	TRBV7-2	TRBJ2-7	CASSPTSYEQYF	TGTGCCAGCAGCCCCACTTCCTACGAGCAGTACTTC
NA	NA	TRBV5-6	TRBJ2-1	CASSLRGGNYNEQFF	TGTGCCAGCAGCTTGAGGGGTGGGAATTACAATGAGCAGTTCTTC